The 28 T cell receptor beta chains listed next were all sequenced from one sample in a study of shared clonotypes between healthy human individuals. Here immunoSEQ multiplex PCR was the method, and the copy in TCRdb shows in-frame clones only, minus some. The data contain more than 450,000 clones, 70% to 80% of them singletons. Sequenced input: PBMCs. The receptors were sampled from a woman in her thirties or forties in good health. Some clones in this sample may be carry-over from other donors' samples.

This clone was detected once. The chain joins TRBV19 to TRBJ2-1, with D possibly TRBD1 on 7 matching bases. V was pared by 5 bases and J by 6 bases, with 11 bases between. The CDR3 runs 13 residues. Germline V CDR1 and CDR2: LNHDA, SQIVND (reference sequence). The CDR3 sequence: CASSGGTVNEQFF. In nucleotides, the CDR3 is TGTGCCAGTAGTGGGGGGACAGTCAATGAGCAGTTCTTC.

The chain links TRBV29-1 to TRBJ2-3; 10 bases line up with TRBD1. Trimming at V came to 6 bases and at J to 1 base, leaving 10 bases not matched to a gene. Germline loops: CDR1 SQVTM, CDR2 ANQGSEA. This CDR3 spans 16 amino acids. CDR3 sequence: CSVSNPGTGGTDTQYF. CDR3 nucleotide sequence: TGCAGCGTCTCAAATCCCGGGACAGGGGGCACAGATACGCAGTATTTT.

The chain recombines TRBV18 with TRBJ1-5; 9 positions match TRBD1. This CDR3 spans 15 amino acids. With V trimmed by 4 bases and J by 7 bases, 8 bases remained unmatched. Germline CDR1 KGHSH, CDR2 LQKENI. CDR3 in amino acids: CASSQTGTGQQPQHF. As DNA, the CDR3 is TGTGCCAGCTCACAAACCGGGACAGGGCAACAGCCCCAGCATTTT.

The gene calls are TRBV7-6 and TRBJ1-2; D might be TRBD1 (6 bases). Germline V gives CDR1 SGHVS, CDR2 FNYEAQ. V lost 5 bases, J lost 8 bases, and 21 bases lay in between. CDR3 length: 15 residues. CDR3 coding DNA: TGTGCCAGCAGCCCGAGTGGGGGACATCAGGCGGGCTACACCTTC. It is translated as CASSPSGGHQAGYTF. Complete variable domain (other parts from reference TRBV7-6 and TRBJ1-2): GAGVSQSPRYKVTKRGQDVALRCDPISGHVSLYWYRQALGQGPEFLTYFNYEAQQDKSGLPNDRFSAERPEGSISTLTIQRTEQRDSAMYRCASSPSGGHQAGYTFGSGTRLTVV.

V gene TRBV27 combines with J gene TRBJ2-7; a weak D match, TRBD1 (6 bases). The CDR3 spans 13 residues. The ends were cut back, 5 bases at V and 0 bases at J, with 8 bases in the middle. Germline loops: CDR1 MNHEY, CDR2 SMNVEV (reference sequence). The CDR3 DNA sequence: TGTGCCAGCAGTAGGACAGCCTCCTACGAGCAGTACTTC. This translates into CASSRTASYEQYF.

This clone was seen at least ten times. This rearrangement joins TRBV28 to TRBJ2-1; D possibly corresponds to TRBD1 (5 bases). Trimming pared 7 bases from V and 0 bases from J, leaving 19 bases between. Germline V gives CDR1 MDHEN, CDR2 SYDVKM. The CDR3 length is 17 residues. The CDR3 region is CASTSAGLPSSYNEQFF. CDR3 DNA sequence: TGTGCCAGCACCTCGGCAGGGCTTCCTTCCTCCTACAATGAGCAGTTCTTC. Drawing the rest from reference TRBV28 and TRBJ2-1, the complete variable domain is DVKVTQSSRYLVKRTGEKVFLECVQDMDHENMFWYRQDPGLGLRLIYFSYDVKMKEKGDIPEGYSVSREKKERFSLILESASTNQTSMYLCASTSAGLPSSYNEQFFGPGTRLTVL.

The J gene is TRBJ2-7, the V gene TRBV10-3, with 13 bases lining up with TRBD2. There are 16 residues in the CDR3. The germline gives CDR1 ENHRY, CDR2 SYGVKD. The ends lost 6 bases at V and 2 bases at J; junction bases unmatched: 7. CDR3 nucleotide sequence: TGTGCCATCAGCGCCGGACTAGCGGGAGCCGCCTACGAGCAGTACTTC. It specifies CAISAGLAGAAYEQYF.

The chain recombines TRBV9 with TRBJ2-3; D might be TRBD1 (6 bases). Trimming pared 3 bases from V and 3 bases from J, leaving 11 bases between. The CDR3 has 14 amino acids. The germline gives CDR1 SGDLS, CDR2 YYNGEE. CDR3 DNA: TGTGCCAGCAGCGAACAAACAGGGACAGATACGCAGTATTTT. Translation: CASSEQTGTDTQYF. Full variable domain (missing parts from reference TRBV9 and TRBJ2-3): DSGVTQTPKHLITATGQRVTLRCSPRSGDLSVYWYQQSLDQGLQFLIQYYNGEERAKGNILERFSAQQFPDLHSELNLSSLELGDSALYFCASSEQTGTDTQYFGPGTRLTVL.

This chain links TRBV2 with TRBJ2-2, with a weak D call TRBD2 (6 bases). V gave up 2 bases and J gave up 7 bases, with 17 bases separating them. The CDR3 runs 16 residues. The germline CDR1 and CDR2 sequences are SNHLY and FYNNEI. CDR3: CASSELGRAGSGELFF. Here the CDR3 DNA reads TGTGCCAGCAGTGAATTAGGCAGGGCGGGGAGCGGGGAGCTGTTTTTT.

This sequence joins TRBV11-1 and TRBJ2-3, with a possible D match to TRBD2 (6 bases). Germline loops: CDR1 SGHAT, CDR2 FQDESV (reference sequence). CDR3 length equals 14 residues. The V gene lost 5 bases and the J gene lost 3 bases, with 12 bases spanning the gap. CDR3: CASSAGLTTDTQYF. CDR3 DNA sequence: TGTGCCAGCAGCGCCGGACTAACGACAGATACGCAGTATTTT.

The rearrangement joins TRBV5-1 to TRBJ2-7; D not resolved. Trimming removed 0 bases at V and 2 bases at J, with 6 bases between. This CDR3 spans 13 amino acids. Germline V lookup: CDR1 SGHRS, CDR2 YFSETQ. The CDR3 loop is CASSLDKAYEQYF. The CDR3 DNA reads TGCGCCAGCAGCTTGGACAAGGCCTACGAGCAGTACTTC.

The CDR3 reads CASSESSPEQYF. CDR3 bases: TGTGCCAGCTCCGAGTCGTCTCCCGAGCAGTACTTC. The chain joins TRBV2 to TRBJ2-7; no clear D gene. The CDR3 totals 12 residues. CDR1 SNHLY and CDR2 FYNNEI come from the germline V gene. The V end was cut by 8 bases, the J end by 6 bases, with 14 bases between.

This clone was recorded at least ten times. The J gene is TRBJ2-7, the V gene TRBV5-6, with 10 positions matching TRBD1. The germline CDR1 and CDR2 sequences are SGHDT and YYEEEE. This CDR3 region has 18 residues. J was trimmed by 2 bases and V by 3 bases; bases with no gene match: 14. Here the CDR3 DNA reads TGTGCCAGCAGCTCCCACCGGGACAGGGGTATCGTTACCTACGAGCAGTACTTC. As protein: CASSSHRDRGIVTYEQYF. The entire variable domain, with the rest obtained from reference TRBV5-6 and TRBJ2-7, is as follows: DAGVTQSPTHLIKTRGQQVTLRCSPKSGHDTVSWYQQALGQGPQFIFQYYEEEERQRGNFPDRFSGHQFPNYSSELNVNALLLGDSALYLCASSSHRDRGIVTYEQYFGPGTRLTVT.

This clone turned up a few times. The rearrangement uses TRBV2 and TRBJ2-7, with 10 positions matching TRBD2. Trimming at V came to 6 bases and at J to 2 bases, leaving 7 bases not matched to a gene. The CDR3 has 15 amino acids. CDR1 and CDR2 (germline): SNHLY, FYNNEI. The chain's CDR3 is CASRLLAGVAYEQYF. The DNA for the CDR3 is TGTGCCAGCAGACTGCTAGCGGGAGTTGCCTACGAGCAGTACTTC.

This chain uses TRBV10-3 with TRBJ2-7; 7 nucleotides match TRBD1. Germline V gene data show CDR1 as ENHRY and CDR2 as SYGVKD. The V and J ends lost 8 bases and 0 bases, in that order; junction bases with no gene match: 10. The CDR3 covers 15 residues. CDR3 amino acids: CAIAASGTVSYEQYF. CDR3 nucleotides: TGTGCCATCGCCGCCTCCGGGACAGTCTCCTACGAGCAGTACTTC.

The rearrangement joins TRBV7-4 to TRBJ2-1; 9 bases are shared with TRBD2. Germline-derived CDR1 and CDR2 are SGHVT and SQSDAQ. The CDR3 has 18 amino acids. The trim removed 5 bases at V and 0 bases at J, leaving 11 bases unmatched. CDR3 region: CASSPGTSSSSSYNEQFF. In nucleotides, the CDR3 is TGTGCCAGCAGCCCCGGGACTAGCTCTTCGAGCTCCTACAATGAGCAGTTCTTC. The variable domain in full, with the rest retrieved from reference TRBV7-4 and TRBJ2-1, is GAGVSQSPRYKVAKRGRDVALRCDSISGHVTLYWYRQTLGQGSEVLTYSQSDAQRDKSGRPSGRFSAERPERSVSTLKIQRTEQGDSAVYLCASSPGTSSSSSYNEQFFGPGTRLTVL.

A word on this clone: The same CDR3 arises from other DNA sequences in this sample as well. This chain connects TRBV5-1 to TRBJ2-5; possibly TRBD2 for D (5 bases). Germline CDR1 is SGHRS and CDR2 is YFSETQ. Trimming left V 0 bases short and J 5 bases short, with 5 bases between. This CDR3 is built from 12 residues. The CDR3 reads CASSLAGETQYF. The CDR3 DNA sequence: TGCGCCAGCAGCTTGGCGGGGGAGACCCAGTACTTC.

CDR3 sequence (DNA): TGCGCCAGCAAGGAGGCACACTCTGGAAACACCATATATTTT. Protein product: CASKEAHSGNTIYF. J is TRBJ1-3 and V is TRBV5-1; no clear D gene. The germline V and J ends were trimmed by 6 bases and 0 bases, with 10 bases remaining between them. CDR1 and CDR2 (germline): SGHRS, YFSETQ. The CDR3 consists of 14 residues.

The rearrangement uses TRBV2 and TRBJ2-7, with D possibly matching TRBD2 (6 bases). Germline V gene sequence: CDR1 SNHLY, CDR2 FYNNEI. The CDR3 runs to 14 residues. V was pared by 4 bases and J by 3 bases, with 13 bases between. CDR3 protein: CASSAAGIFYEQYF. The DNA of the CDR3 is TGTGCCAGCAGTGCGGCGGGAATATTCTACGAGCAGTACTTC.

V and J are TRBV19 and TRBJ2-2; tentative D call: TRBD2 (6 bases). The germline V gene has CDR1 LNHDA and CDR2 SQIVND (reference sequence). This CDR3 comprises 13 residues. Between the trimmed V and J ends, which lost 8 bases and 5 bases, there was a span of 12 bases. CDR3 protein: CASRLRETGELFF. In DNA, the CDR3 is TGTGCCAGTCGTTTGCGGGAAACCGGGGAGCTGTTTTTT.

The CDR3: CASSEWGRARGYTF. The CDR3 DNA reads TGTGCCAGCAGTGAATGGGGCAGGGCTCGTGGCTACACCTTC. This rearrangement joins TRBV6-1 to TRBJ1-2; D might be TRBD1 (5 bases). Trimming left V 2 bases short and J 7 bases short, with 14 bases between. The CDR3 covers 14 residues. Germline V gene data show CDR1 as MNHNS and CDR2 as SASEGT.

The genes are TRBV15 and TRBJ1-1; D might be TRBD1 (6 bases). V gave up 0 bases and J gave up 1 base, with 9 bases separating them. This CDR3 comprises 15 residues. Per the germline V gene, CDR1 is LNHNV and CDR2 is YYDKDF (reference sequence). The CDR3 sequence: CATSREGTWNTEAFF. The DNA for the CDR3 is TGTGCCACCAGCAGAGAAGGGACATGGAACACTGAAGCTTTCTTT.

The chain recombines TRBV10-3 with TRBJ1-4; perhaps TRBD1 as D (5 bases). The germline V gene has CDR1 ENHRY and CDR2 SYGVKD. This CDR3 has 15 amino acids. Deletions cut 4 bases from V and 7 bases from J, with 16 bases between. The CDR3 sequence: CAISASGGLGEKLFF. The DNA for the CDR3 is TGTGCCATCAGTGCCAGCGGGGGGTTGGGTGAAAAACTGTTTTTT.

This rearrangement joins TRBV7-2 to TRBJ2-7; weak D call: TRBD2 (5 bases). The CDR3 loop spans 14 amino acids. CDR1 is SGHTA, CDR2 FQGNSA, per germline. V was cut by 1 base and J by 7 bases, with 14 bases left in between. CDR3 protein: CASSLVVATGEQYF. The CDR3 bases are TGTGCCAGCAGCTTAGTGGTTGCGACGGGGGAGCAGTACTTC.

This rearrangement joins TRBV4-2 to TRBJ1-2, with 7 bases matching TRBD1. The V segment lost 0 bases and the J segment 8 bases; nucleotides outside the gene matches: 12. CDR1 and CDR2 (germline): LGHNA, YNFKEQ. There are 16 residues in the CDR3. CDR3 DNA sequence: TGTGCCAGCAGCCAAGAGCGGGACAGATCCTATGAGGGCTACACCTTC. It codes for CASSQERDRSYEGYTF.

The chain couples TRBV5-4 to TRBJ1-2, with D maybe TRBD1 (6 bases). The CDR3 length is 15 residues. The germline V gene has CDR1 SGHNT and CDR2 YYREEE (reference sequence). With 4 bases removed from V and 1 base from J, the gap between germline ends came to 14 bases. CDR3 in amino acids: CASSGGDTLNYGYTF. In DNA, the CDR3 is TGTGCCAGCAGCGGAGGGGACACCCTTAACTATGGCTACACCTTC.

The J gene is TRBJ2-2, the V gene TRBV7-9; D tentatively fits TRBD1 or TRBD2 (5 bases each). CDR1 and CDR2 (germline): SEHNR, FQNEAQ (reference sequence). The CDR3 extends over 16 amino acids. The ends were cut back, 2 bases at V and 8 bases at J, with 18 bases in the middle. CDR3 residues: CASSLRPGSIAGELFF. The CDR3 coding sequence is TGTGCCAGCAGCTTAAGGCCAGGGAGTATCGCGGGGGAGCTGTTTTTT.

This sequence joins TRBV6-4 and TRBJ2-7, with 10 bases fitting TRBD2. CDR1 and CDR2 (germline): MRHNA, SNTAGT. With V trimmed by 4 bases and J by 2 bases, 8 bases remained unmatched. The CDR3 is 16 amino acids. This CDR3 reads CASSVMTSGRTYEQYF. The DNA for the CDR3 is TGTGCCAGCAGTGTCATGACTAGCGGGCGGACCTACGAGCAGTACTTC.